A selection of T cell receptor beta chains follows, all from one sample in a study of blood T cell repertoires in COVID-19. TCRdb's copy holds only in-frame clones and misses some; the assay was immunoSEQ multiplex PCR. This sample has tens of thousands of clones; approximately 74% occur once, and the top ten carry 2% to 3%. The source material was peripheral blood. The receptors come from a human donor with acute or convalescent COVID-19. The donor label of this sample is uncertain. Each CDR3 is given with its conserved first and last residue. Fields, in order: V gene, J gene, clone size, D gene, CDR3 DNA, CDR3 protein. A D gene is named only where the DNA matches it firmly. Only some rows state a clone size, as once, few, many or a class for expanded clones.

TRBV30,TRBJ2-7,NA,TRBD2,TGTGCCTGGAAGAATGGCGGGAGCCCCTCCTACGAGCAGTACTTC,CAWKNGGSPSYEQYF
TRBV2,TRBJ1-2,NA,TRBD1,TGTGCCAGCACCCTGGACAGGGATGGCTACACCTTC,CASTLDRDGYTF
TRBV2,TRBJ1-5,NA,TRBD1,TGTGCCAGCAGTCTCCAGGGGGCGGCACAGCCCCAGCATTTT,CASSLQGAAQPQHF
TRBV21-1,TRBJ2-1,NA,NA,TGTGCCAGCAGCAAAGCGGCGCCTAAGGAGTCAGCGGGGGCCTACAATGAGCAGTTCTTC,CASSKAAPKESAGAYNEQFF
TRBV28,TRBJ2-5,few,TRBD1,TGTGCCAGCGTGACAGGGTCGGAGACCCAGTACTTC,CASVTGSETQYF
TRBV6-6,TRBJ1-4,NA,NA,TGTGCCAGCAGTTGGGGAGCCACAGGGAAAGAAAAACTGTTTTTT,CASSWGATGKEKLFF
TRBV7-6,TRBJ2-5,NA,TRBD2,TGTGCCAGCAGCTTAGGGACTAGCGGGGTCGGGGAGACCCAGTACTTC,CASSLGTSGVGETQYF
TRBV6-6,TRBJ2-3,NA,TRBD2,TGTGCCAGCAGTCCGGGGACTAGCGGGAGAAGGACAGATACGCAGTATTTT,CASSPGTSGRRTDTQYF
TRBV28,TRBJ1-2,NA,NA,TGTGCCAGCAGTCAGGGGAACTATGGCTACACCTTC,CASSQGNYGYTF
TRBV5-1,TRBJ2-3,NA,NA,TGCGCCAGCAGCTTGGGACAGTCCAGCACAGATACGCAGTATTTT,CASSLGQSSTDTQYF
TRBV6-5,TRBJ1-5,NA,NA,TGTGCCAGCAGTAACAGGGATCAGCCCCAGCATTTT,CASSNRDQPQHF
TRBV19,TRBJ2-7,NA,TRBD1,TGTGCCAGTAGCAACAGGGGGGCCTACGAGCAGTACTTC,CASSNRGAYEQYF
TRBV27,TRBJ1-6,many,TRBD1,TGTGCCAGCAGTTTCTGGACAGGGGCGAATTCACCCCTCCACTTT,CASSFWTGANSPLHF
TRBV18,TRBJ2-7,NA,NA,TGTGCCAGCTCACCTGACGGGGAGCAGTACTTC,CASSPDGEQYF
TRBV7-3,TRBJ2-3,once,NA,TGTGCCAGCAGCTCCCAGAGTTCGGGGAGTACGCAGTATTTT,CASSSQSSGSTQYF
TRBV2,TRBJ2-7,NA,TRBD2,TGTGCCAGCAGCCGGACTAGCGGGAGGGCCCCCGAGCAGTACTTC,CASSRTSGRAPEQYF
TRBV7-9,TRBJ1-5,NA,TRBD1,TGTGCCAGCAGCTTAGAGGGGGCCAATCAGCCCCAGCATTTT,CASSLEGANQPQHF
TRBV19,TRBJ2-3,NA,TRBD1,TGTGCCAGTAGTGATATCAGGGGGCGCGGCACAGATACGCAGTATTTT,CASSDIRGRGTDTQYF